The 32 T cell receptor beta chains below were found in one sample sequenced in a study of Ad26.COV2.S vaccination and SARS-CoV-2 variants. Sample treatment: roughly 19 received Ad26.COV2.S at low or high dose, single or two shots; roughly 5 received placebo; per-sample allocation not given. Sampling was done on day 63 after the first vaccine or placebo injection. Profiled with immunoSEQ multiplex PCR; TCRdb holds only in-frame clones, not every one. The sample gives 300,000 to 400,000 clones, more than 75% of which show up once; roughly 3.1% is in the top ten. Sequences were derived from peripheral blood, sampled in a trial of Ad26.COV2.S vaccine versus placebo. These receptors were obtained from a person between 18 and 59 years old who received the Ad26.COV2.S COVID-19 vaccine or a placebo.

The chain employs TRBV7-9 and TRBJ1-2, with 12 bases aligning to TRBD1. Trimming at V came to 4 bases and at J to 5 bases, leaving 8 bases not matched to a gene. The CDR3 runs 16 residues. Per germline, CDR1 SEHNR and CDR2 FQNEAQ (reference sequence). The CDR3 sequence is CASSSPGTGGVYGYTF. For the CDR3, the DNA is TGTGCCAGCAGCTCACCCGGGACAGGGGGCGTGTATGGCTACACCTTC.

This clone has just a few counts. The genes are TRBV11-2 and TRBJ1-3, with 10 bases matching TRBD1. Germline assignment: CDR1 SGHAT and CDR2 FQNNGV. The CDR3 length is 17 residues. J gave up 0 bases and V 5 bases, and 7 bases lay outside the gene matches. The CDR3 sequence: CASSQGQGPYSGNTIYF. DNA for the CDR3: TGTGCCAGCAGCCAGGGACAGGGGCCTTACTCTGGAAACACCATATATTTT.

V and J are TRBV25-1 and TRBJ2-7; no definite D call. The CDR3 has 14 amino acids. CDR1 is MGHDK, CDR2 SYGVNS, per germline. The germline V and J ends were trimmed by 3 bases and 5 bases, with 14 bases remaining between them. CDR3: CASSDGLRTHEQYF. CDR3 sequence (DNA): TGTGCCAGCAGTGACGGTCTAAGGACCCACGAGCAGTACTTC.

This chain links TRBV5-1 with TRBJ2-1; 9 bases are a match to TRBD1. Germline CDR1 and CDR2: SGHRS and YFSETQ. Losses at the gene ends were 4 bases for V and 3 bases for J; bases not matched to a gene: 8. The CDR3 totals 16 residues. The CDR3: CASSPTQGAGYNEQFF. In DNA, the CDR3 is TGCGCCAGCAGCCCAACACAGGGGGCCGGCTACAATGAGCAGTTCTTC.

The CDR3 nucleotides are TGCGCCAGCAGCTTGGAAGGAGGGGGAGGGGTAGATACGCAGTATTTT. It translates to CASSLEGGGGVDTQYF. The chain uses TRBV5-1 and TRBJ2-3, with D possibly matching TRBD2 (7 bases). Germline-derived CDR1 and CDR2 are SGHRS and YFSETQ. V was cut by 0 bases and J by 5 bases, with 16 bases left in between. The length of the CDR3 is 16 residues.

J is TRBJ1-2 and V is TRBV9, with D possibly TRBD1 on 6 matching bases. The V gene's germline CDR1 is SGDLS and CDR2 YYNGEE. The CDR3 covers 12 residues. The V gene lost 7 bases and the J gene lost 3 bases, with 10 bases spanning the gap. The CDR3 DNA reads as TGTGCCAGCGGAGGGGGATACTATGGCTACACCTTC. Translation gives CASGGGYYGYTF.

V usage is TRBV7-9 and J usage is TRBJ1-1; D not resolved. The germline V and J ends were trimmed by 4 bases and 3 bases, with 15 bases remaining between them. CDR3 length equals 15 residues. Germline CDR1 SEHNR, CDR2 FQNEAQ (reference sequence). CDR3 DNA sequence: TGTGCCAGCAGCTACCCGAAGGGCGGGTACACTGAAGCTTTCTTT. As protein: CASSYPKGGYTEAFF.

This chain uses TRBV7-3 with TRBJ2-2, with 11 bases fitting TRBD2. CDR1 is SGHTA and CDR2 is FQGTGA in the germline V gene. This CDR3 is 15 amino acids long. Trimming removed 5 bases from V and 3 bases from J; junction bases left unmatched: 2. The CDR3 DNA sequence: TGTGCCAGCAGCCCGGGACTAGCGGACACCGGGGAGCTGTTTTTT. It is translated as CASSPGLADTGELFF.

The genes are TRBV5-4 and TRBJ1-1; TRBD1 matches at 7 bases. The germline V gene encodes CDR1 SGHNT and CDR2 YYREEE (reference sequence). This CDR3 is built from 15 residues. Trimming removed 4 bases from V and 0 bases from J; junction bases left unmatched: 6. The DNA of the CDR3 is TGTGCCAGCAGCCCGGGGACAGACATGAACACTGAAGCTTTCTTT. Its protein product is CASSPGTDMNTEAFF.

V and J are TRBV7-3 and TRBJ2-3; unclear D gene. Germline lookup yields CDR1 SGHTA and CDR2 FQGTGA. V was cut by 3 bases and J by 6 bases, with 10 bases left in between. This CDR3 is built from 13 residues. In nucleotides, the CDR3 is TGTGCCAGCAGCTTCACTAAAGCGGATACGCAGTATTTT. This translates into CASSFTKADTQYF.

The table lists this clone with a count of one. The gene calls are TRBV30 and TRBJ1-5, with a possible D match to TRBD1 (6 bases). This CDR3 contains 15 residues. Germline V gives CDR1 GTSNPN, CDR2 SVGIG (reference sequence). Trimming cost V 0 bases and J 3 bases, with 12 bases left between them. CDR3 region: CAWSVLTGSNQPQHF. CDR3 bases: TGTGCCTGGAGTGTCCTGACAGGCTCCAATCAGCCCCAGCATTTT.

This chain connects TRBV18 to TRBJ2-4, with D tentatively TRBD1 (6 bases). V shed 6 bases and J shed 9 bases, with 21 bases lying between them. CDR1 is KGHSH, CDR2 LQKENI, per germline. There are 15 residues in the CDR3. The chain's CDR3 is CASSLSQMDSSIQYF. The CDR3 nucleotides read TGTGCCAGCTCTCTCTCCCAAATGGACAGTTCCATTCAGTACTTC. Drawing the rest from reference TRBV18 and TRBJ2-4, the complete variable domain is NAGVMQNPRHLVRRRGQEARLRCSPMKGHSHVYWYRQLPEEGLKFMVYLQKENIIDESGMPKERFSAEFPKEGPSILRIQQVVRGDSAAYFCASSLSQMDSSIQYFGAGTRLSVL.

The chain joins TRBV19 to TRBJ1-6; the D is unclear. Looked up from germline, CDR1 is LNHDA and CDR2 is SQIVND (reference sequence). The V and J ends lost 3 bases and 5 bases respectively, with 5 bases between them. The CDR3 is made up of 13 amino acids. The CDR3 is CASSMGNNSPLHF. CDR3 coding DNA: TGTGCCAGTAGTATGGGAAATAATTCACCCCTCCACTTT.

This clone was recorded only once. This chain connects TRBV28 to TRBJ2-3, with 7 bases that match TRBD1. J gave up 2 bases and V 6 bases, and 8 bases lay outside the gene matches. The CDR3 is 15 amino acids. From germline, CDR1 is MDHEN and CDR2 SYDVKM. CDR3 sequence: CASRHSDRNTDTQYF. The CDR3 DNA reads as TGTGCCAGCAGACACTCGGACAGGAACACAGATACGCAGTATTTT.

The CDR3 reads CASSQGVIAMNTEAFF. DNA of the CDR3: TGTGCCAGCAGCCAGGGAGTCATCGCGATGAACACTGAAGCTTTCTTT. The chain joins TRBV4-2 to TRBJ1-1; D gene ambiguous. There are 16 residues in the CDR3. CDR1 is LGHNA, CDR2 YNFKEQ, per germline. V lost 3 bases and J 0 bases, leaving 14 bases between the germline ends.

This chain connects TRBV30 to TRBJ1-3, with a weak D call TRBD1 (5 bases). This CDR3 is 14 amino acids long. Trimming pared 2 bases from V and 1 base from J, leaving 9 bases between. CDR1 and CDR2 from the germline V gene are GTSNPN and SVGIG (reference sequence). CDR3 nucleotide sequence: TGTGCCTGGAGTTCCAAGGGGTCTGGAAACACCATATATTTT. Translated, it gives CAWSSKGSGNTIYF.

Written as DNA, the CDR3 is TGTGCCTGGAGTCTAACCCGCTCCTACAATGAGCAGTTCTTC. Its translation is CAWSLTRSYNEQFF. This chain uses TRBV30 with TRBJ2-1; D is undetermined. The CDR3 covers 14 residues. Per germline, CDR1 GTSNPN and CDR2 SVGIG (reference sequence). The V end lost 2 bases, the J end lost 0 bases, and 8 bases lay between the germline ends.

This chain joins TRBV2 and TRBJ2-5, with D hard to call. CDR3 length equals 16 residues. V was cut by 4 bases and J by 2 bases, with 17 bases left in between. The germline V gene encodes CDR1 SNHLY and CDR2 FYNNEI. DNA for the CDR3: TGTGCCAGCAGTGCAACGGGCCGCTTAGGGCAAGAGACCCAGTACTTC. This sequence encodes CASSATGRLGQETQYF.

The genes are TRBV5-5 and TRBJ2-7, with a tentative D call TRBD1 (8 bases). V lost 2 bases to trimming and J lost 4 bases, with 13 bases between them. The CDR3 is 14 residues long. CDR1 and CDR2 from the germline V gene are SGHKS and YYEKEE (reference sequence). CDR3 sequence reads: CASSFDRGGYEQYF. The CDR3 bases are TGTGCCAGCAGCTTCGACAGGGGAGGGTACGAGCAGTACTTC.

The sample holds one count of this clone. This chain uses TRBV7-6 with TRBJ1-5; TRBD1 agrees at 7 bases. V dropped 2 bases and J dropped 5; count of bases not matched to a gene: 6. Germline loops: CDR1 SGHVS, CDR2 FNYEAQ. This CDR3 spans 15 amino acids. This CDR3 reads CASSLRQGGDQPQHF. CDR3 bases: TGTGCCAGCAGCTTACGACAGGGAGGGGATCAGCCCCAGCATTTT.

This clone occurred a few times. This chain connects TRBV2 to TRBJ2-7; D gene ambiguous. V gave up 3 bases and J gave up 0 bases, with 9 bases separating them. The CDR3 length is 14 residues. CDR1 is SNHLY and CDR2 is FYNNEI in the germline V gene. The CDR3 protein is CASSDNLSSYEQYF. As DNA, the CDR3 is TGTGCCAGCAGTGACAATTTGAGCTCCTACGAGCAGTACTTC.

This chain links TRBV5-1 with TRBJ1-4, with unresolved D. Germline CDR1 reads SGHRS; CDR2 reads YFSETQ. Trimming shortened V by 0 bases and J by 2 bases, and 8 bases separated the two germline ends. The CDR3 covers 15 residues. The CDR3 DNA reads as TGCGCCAGCAGCTTGGACAGTAAGACTAATGAAAAACTGTTTTTT. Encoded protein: CASSLDSKTNEKLFF.

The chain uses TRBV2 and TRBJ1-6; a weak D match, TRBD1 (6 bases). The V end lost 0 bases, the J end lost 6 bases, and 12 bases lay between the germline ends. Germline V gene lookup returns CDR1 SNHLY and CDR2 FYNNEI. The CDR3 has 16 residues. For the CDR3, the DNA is TGTGCCAGCAGTGAAGCTGACAGGTTAAGTAATTCACCCCTCCACTTT. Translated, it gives CASSEADRLSNSPLHF. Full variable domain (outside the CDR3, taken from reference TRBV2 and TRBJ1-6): EPEVTQTPSHQVTQMGQEVILRCVPISNHLYFYWYRQILGQKVEFLVSFYNNEISEKSEIFDDQFSVERPDGSNFTLKIRSTKLEDSAMYFCASSEADRLSNSPLHFGNGTRLTVT.

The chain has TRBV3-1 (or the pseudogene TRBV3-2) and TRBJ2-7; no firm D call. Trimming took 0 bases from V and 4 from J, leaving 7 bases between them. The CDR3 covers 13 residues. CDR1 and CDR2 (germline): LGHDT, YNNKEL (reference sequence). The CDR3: CASSQDTGYEQYF. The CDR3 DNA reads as TGTGCCAGCAGCCAAGATACTGGGTACGAGCAGTACTTC.

The CDR3 is CASSVEGGWGNEQFF. The CDR3 DNA reads as TGTGCCAGCAGCGTAGAAGGAGGATGGGGCAATGAGCAGTTCTTC. The chain carries TRBV9 and TRBJ2-1; TRBD2 might be the D (5 bases). The CDR3 spans 15 residues. Germline V gives CDR1 SGDLS, CDR2 YYNGEE. V lost 0 bases, J lost 6 bases, and 13 bases lay in between.

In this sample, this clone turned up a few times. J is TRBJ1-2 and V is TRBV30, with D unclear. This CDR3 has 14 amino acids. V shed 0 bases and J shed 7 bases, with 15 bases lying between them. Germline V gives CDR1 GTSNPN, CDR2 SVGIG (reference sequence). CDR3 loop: CAWSVRRVDGGYTF. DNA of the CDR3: TGTGCCTGGAGTGTAAGGAGGGTGGACGGTGGCTACACCTTC.

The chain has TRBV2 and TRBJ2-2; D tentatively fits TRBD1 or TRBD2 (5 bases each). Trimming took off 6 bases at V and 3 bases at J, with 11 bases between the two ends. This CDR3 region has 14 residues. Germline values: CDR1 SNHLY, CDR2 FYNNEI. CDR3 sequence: CASREGPYTGELFF. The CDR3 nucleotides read TGTGCCAGCAGAGAGGGACCCTACACCGGGGAGCTGTTTTTT.

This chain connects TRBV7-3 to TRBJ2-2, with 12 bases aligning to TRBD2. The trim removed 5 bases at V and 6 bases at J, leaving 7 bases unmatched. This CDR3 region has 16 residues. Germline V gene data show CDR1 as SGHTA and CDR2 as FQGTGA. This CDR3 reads CASSHGLAGWAGELFF. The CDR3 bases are TGTGCCAGCAGCCATGGACTAGCGGGGTGGGCCGGGGAGCTGTTTTTT. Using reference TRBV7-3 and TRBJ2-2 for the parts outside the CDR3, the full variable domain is GAGVSQTPSNKVTEKGKYVELRCDPISGHTALYWYRQSLGQGPEFLIYFQGTGAADDSGLPNDRFFAVRPEGSVSTLKIQRTERGDSAVYLCASSHGLAGWAGELFFGEGSRLTVL.

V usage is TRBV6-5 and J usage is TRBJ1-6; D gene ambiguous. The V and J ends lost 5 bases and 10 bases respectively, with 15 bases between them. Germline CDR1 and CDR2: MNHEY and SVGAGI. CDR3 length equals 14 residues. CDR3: CASSLRTGGSPLHF. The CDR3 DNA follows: TGTGCCAGCAGTCTCCGGACGGGTGGGTCACCCCTCCACTTT.

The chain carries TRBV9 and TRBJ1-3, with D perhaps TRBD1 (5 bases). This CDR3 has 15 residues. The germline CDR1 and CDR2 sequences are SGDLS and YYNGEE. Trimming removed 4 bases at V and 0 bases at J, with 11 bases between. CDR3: CASSSGGVSGNTIYF. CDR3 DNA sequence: TGTGCCAGCAGCTCTGGGGGGGTCTCTGGAAACACCATATATTTT.

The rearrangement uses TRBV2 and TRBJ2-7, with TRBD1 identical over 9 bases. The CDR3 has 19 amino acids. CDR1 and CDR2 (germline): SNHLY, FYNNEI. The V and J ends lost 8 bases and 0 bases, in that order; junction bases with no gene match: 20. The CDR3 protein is CASGLTLSGTGTGSYEQYF. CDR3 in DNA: TGTGCCAGCGGACTCACCCTCTCCGGGACAGGGACCGGCTCCTACGAGCAGTACTTC. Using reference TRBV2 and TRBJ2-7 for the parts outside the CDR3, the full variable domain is EPEVTQTPSHQVTQMGQEVILRCVPISNHLYFYWYRQILGQKVEFLVSFYNNEISEKSEIFDDQFSVERPDGSNFTLKIRSTKLEDSAMYFCASGLTLSGTGTGSYEQYFGPGTRLTVT.

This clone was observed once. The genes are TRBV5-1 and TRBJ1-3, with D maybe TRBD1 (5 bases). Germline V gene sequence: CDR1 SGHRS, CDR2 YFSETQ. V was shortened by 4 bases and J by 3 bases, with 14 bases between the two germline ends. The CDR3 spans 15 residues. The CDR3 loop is CASSPATGDGNTIYF. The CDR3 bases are TGCGCCAGCAGCCCCGCCACGGGGGATGGAAACACCATATATTTT.